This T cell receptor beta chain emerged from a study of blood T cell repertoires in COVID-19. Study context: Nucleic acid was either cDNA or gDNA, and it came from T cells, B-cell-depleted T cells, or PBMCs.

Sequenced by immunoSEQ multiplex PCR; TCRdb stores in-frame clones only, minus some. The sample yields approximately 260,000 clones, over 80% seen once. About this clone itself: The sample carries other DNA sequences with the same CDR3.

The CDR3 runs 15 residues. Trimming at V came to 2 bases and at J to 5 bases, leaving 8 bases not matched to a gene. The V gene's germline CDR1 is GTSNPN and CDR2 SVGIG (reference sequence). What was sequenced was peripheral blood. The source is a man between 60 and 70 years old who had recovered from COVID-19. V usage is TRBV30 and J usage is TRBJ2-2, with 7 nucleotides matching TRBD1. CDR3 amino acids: CAWSRGGAGTGELFF. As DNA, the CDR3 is TGTGCCTGGAGTCGAGGGGGCGCAGGAACCGGGGAGCTGTTTTTT.